This section outlines one T cell receptor beta chain sequence together with its context. Antigen specificity is unknown. This table comes from immunoSEQ multiplex PCR, and its TCRdb copy is limited to in-frame clones, with some not included. The sample has around 1.4 million clones, less than 99% seen once. This entry belongs to a study of shared clonotypes between healthy human individuals. Study background: Three CD4 naive, three CD4 memory, two CD8 naive and one CD8 memory plate were used per donor.

Whole-study results and caveats: Sequencing depth was expected to affect clonotype sharing among donors. Only blood was sampled; tissue repertoires likely differ.

The V gene lost 0 bases and the J gene lost 0 bases, with 12 bases spanning the gap. Germline assignment: CDR1 SGHNT and CDR2 YYREEE (reference sequence). The CDR3 is 16 amino acids. Naive CD4+ cells were CD45RA-selected; the remaining cells were memory. Material: naive CD4+ T cells sorted from blood. Stated subset: CD45RA+ positively selected. This sequence joins TRBV5-4 and TRBJ1-2; TRBD1 might be the D (5 bases). This clonotype originated in a man aged 25-45 years in good health. As DNA, the CDR3 is TGTGCCAGCAGCTTGGCCTCAGGGTTATCTAACTATGGCTACACCTTC. It yields the protein CASSLASGLSNYGYTF.